What follows is one T cell receptor (beta chain) and its context. It lacks a known antigen. No much larger clone is present one base from it, and per-base qualities are unavailable. The library was made by 5' RACE. A second roughly 6 to 12 cycle PCR used a sample-barcoded 5' primer and a J-beta primer mix. A unique molecular identifier was introduced onto each TCR beta cDNA molecule by a template-switch 5' adaptor carrying 12 random nucleotides. Each sample yielded at least 3 million CDR3-containing paired-end reads. All of the RNA was converted into first-strand cDNA using the Mint cDNA synthesis kit, with a TRBC-specific oligonucleotide serving as the primer. After uracil-DNA glycosylase treatment, a first 18-cycle PCR used universal primers M1SS and BC2_uni_R on all cDNA. The study's processing was this. For normalization, 1 million high-quality reads, each with a distinct molecular identifier, were randomly selected from each sample. Reads sharing molecular identifiers were discarded rather than binned into consensus sequences. MiTCR, set to a Q25 quality threshold and the strictest error-elimination algorithm, was used for CDR3 identification, clonotype clustering and error correction. A nonparametric unseen species model using Euler transformation provided a lower-bound estimate of total TCR beta diversity. Through fastp at Q25 and MiXCR, TCRdb rebuilt clones from the public reads, retaining in-frame beta chains. Each record represents a unique CDR3 protein, reported with the most common genes and DNA among its rows. TCRdb's processing, not the authors' own work, is the source of the V and J calls. The sample data list fewer than 2,000,000 distinct CDR3 sequences, and around 40% of these were observed just once. The ten biggest clones cover 20% to 25% of the sample.

These data originate in a study of blood T cells in healthy people across ages (dated by TCRdb to between 2014 and 2017). With regard to the full study: In model experiments, template switching captured about one uniquely barcoded TCR beta cDNA molecule for every two T cells. Using deep sequencing normalized with unique cDNA molecular identifiers, the study measured how TCR beta repertoire diversity changes with age. Two additional independent replicas of 1 million unique cDNA reads from the same blood draw were analyzed for two donors (one aged 18 to 30 and one aged 80 or older). Donors of different ages were randomly distributed across sequencing lanes to avoid experimental bias. Four age groups were formed from the donors: young (average approximately 15 years), middle-aged (around 41), aged (about 62) and long-lived (82).

Donors were 39 systemically healthy Caucasian individuals from Russia aged about 6 to 100 years. Around 10 milliliters of peripheral blood were collected from each donor into EDTA-treated Vacutainer tubes. Ficoll-Paque density-gradient centrifugation was used to isolate PBMCs, with at least 6.5 million per sample. Trizol reagent was used to extract total RNA from the PBMCs, yielding at least 5 micrograms per sample. For every donor, flow cytometry on a PBMC aliquot measured the percentage of naive CD45RAhigh/CD27high T cells. Here is what the overall study found, with its caveats: Estimates of total diversity from one million sequenced T cells were regarded as lower bounds and underestimates. Observed TCR beta diversity per million T cells fell roughly linearly with age, and a significant reduction was already apparent by age roughly 40. Because profiling used bulk unsorted PBMCs, naive and antigen-experienced compartments could not be compared conclusively. Compared with the aged group, more naive CD4+ T cells, fewer expanded clones and increased TCR diversity were shown by the long-lived group, suggesting age selection. Because the CMV infection status of the donors was unknown, age-related changes in expanded clonotypes may potentially have been confounded. A strong correlation was found between observed TCR beta diversity and the percentage of naive T cells measured by flow cytometry.

Its CDR3 holds 16 amino acids, cysteine through phenylalanine. The only DNA kept is the CDR3, 48 bases in frame from the first base. V drops 2 bases and J drops 5 bases, leaving 16 bases in between. Via the germline V gene, CDR1 is KGHSH and CDR2 LQKENI. This receptor was obtained from a human donor in good health. The specimen sequenced was blood. The chain uses TRBV18 and TRBJ1-5, with no confidently assigned D gene. The nucleotide sequence reads TGTGCCAGCTCACCATATGGATCAGCGAGTGATCAGCCCCAGCATTTT. Its coded protein is CASSPYGSASDQPQHF.